This entry is about one TCR beta chain. The sample carries other DNA sequences with the same CDR3. The sample originates from a study of OX40 agonist ivuxolimab in advanced cancers. The CDR3 runs 19 residues. Clones were read by immunoSEQ multiplex PCR, and TCRdb kept only the in-frame ones, dropping some. The table has 40,000 to 45,000 clones, 70% to 85% seen once. The chain links TRBV21-1 to TRBJ2-7; TRBD1 was called by the table and not checked on the DNA. TRBV21-1 is labeled a pseudogene. This clonotype was sampled from an adult with an advanced solid tumor such as melanoma, head and neck, liver or kidney cancer. Sequenced here: CD4+ or CD8+ T cells sorted from blood, sampled in a trial of the OX40 agonist ivuxolimab. CDR3 protein: CASSTRRDRGRGGSYEQYF. The CDR3 DNA follows: TGTGCCAGCAGCACCCGGAGGGACAGGGGTCGGGGGGGCTCCTACGAGCAGTACTTC.